Each of the 24 T cell receptor beta chains below was sequenced from the same sample in a study of T cell responses to AZD1222 COVID-19 vaccine. The method was immunoSEQ multiplex PCR; TCRdb's version includes in-frame clones alone and lacks a portion of them. The table lists under 60,000 clones, approximately 79% of them singletons. The sequences come from peripheral blood, collected on day 0 of AZD1222 vaccination. The receptors were sampled from an adult in good health.

The chain has TRBV6-5 and TRBJ2-7, with D tentatively TRBD1 (6 bases). The germline V gene encodes CDR1 MNHEY and CDR2 SVGAGI. The V end was cut by 0 bases, the J end by 7 bases, with 10 bases between. The CDR3 has 13 residues. The DNA of the CDR3 is TGTGCCAGCAGTTACTCCTACAGGGATGAGCAGTACTTC. Protein sequence: CASSYSYRDEQYF.

V usage is TRBV7-2 and J usage is TRBJ1-5; TRBD1 is a possible D gene (5 bases). Germline V gene lookup returns CDR1 SGHTA and CDR2 FQGNSA. V dropped 1 base and J dropped 10 bases, with 11 bases sitting between them. The CDR3 has 13 residues. The CDR3 sequence: CASSLGSGGPQHF. The DNA for the CDR3 is TGTGCCAGCAGCTTAGGAAGCGGGGGTCCCCAGCATTTT.

This rearrangement joins TRBV7-2 to TRBJ1-1, with a tentative D call TRBD1 (6 bases). The V gene lost 1 base and the J gene lost 5 bases, with 14 bases spanning the gap. This CDR3 spans 15 amino acids. Per the germline V gene, CDR1 is SGHTA and CDR2 is FQGNSA. The CDR3 DNA is TGTGCCAGCAGCTTAGTAGGCCAAGGGACAACTGAAGCTTTCTTT. Its protein is CASSLVGQGTTEAFF.

This chain joins TRBV4-3 and TRBJ1-6; no clear D. V was pared by 0 bases and J by 7 bases, with 16 bases between. The germline V gene encodes CDR1 LGHNA and CDR2 YSLEER. This CDR3 region has 17 residues. CDR3 sequence (DNA): TGCGCCAGCAGCCAAGAACCTCGAGGCCAGCCCAATTCACCCCTCCACTTT. It specifies CASSQEPRGQPNSPLHF.

CDR3 nucleotides: TGTGCCAGCAGCCCTTTCTCAGGGGGGAACACTGAAGCTTTCTTT. This encodes CASSPFSGGNTEAFF. This chain connects TRBV7-2 to TRBJ1-1, with 7 bases that match TRBD1. CDR3 length equals 15 residues. Germline-derived CDR1 and CDR2 are SGHTA and FQGNSA. With V trimmed by 5 bases and J by 1 base, 7 bases remained unmatched.

The chain links TRBV5-4 to TRBJ2-5; no clear D gene. The V end lost 0 bases, the J end lost 2 bases, and 8 bases lay between the germline ends. CDR3 length equals 14 residues. Germline CDR1 and CDR2: SGHNT and YYREEE (reference sequence). This CDR3 is CASSLATAQETQYF. CDR3 in DNA: TGTGCCAGCAGCTTGGCGACGGCGCAAGAGACCCAGTACTTC.

V and J are TRBV5-6 and TRBJ2-7; no definite D call. Germline loops: CDR1 SGHDT, CDR2 YYEEEE. Trimming cost V 1 base and J 7 bases, with 12 bases left between them. The CDR3 spans 13 residues. The CDR3 region has the DNA TGTGCCAGCAGCTTGTATACCCTTGGAGAGCAGTACTTC. As protein: CASSLYTLGEQYF.

The chain recombines TRBV5-1 with TRBJ1-1; a weak D match, TRBD1 (5 bases). The V gene's germline CDR1 is SGHRS and CDR2 YFSETQ. CDR3 length: 15 amino acids. V was cut by 4 bases and J by 7 bases, with 20 bases left in between. CDR3 coding DNA: TGCGCCAGCAGCAGGGGACCGACAGTGGGGGTTGAAGCTTTCTTT. Translating gives CASSRGPTVGVEAFF.

The rearrangement uses TRBV19 and TRBJ1-6; D unresolved. Per germline, CDR1 LNHDA and CDR2 SQIVND (reference sequence). This CDR3 has 12 amino acids. Trimming stripped 8 bases from V and 14 bases from J, with 16 bases between. As DNA, the CDR3 is TGTGCCAGTGACACCAAAGGCGGTTCCCTCCACTTT. Translation: CASDTKGGSLHF.

V gene TRBV9 combines with J gene TRBJ2-5, with 13 bases identical to TRBD2. The CDR3 runs to 16 residues. Unmatched junction bases numbered 6, after V lost 3 bases and J lost 4 bases. CDR1 and CDR2 from the germline V gene are SGDLS and YYNGEE. The CDR3 sequence is CASSAKTSGGAETQYF. Here the CDR3 DNA reads TGTGCCAGCAGCGCAAAAACTAGCGGGGGGGCAGAGACCCAGTACTTC. Full variable domain (rest looked up from reference TRBV9 and TRBJ2-5): DSGVTQTPKHLITATGQRVTLRCSPRSGDLSVYWYQQSLDQGLQFLIQYYNGEERAKGNILERFSAQQFPDLHSELNLSSLELGDSALYFCASSAKTSGGAETQYFGPGTRLLVL.

The chain recombines TRBV27 with TRBJ2-7; D remains unclear. Trimming stripped 0 bases from V and 3 bases from J, with 12 bases between. The CDR3 totals 15 residues. In germline, CDR1 is MNHEY, CDR2 SMNVEV (reference sequence). Here the CDR3 reads CASSLSVTHGYEQYF. In DNA, the CDR3 is TGTGCCAGCAGTTTATCCGTCACCCATGGCTACGAGCAGTACTTC.

This clone counts as large. The chain recombines TRBV28 with TRBJ2-7, with 7 bases aligning to TRBD2. This CDR3 contains 15 residues. CDR1 is MDHEN and CDR2 is SYDVKM in the germline V gene. V lost 1 base to trimming and J lost 3 bases; unmatched junction nucleotides: 6. The CDR3 spells CASSLLGGSVYEQYF. CDR3 nucleotide sequence: TGTGCCAGCAGTTTATTGGGAGGGAGCGTCTACGAGCAGTACTTC.

The chain recombines TRBV7-8 with TRBJ1-2; D is unresolved. The CDR3 has 12 residues. With 2 bases removed from V and 4 bases from J, the gap between germline ends came to 5 bases. Germline V lookup: CDR1 SGHVS, CDR2 FQNEAQ. The CDR3 protein is CASSLRGYGYTF. CDR3 sequence (DNA): TGTGCCAGCAGCTTACGGGGCTATGGCTACACCTTC.

The chain employs TRBV19 and TRBJ1-2, with D unresolved. There are 13 residues in the CDR3. CDR1 is LNHDA, CDR2 SQIVND, per germline (reference sequence). Trimming cost V 6 bases and J 5 bases, with 13 bases left between them. The DNA of the CDR3 is TGTGCCAGTAGATCAAGGGCAGCTTATGGCTACACCTTC. Protein product: CASRSRAAYGYTF.

About this clone itself: Compared with germline, one end of the junction differs, possibly owing to a read error. V is TRBV7-7 and J is TRBJ1-5; no firm D call. CDR3 size: 15 residues. CDR1 and CDR2 from the germline V gene are SSHAT and FNYEAQ (reference sequence). The CDR3 nucleotides are TGTGCTAGCAGCGGCCGGACTTATAGCAATCAGCCCCAGCATTTT. Protein product: CASSGRTYSNQPQHF.

This clone was counted once. The J gene is TRBJ1-2, the V gene TRBV30, with a possible D match to TRBD1 (5 bases). This CDR3 region has 13 residues. The germline V gene encodes CDR1 GTSNPN and CDR2 SVGIG (reference sequence). With 0 bases removed from V and 7 bases from J, the gap between germline ends came to 12 bases. CDR3 in DNA: TGTGCCTGGAGTGTACTTGGGGCTGGTGGCTACACCTTC. It is translated as CAWSVLGAGGYTF.

This clone was detected once. The rearrangement uses TRBV3-1 (or the pseudogene TRBV3-2) and TRBJ2-1, with D possibly being TRBD2 (5 bases). Germline V lookup: CDR1 LGHDT, CDR2 YNNKEL (reference sequence). The CDR3 is made up of 18 amino acids. The V end was cut by 0 bases, the J end by 9 bases, with 24 bases between. CDR3 region: CASSQDLEAALSVGEQFF. The CDR3 nucleotides are TGTGCCAGCAGCCAAGATCTAGAAGCGGCCCTCTCGGTAGGTGAGCAGTTCTTC.

This clone has only one observation. The V and J genes are TRBV9 and TRBJ1-4; 7 bases align to TRBD1. CDR1 and CDR2 from the germline V gene are SGDLS and YYNGEE. The V and J ends lost 3 bases and 4 bases, in that order; junction bases with no gene match: 6. The CDR3 is 15 amino acids. The DNA of the CDR3 is TGTGCCAGCAGCGGCGTTGGGACAGTTAATGAAAAACTGTTTTTT. Its protein is CASSGVGTVNEKLFF. The full variable domain, its missing parts supplied by reference TRBV9 and TRBJ1-4, is DSGVTQTPKHLITATGQRVTLRCSPRSGDLSVYWYQQSLDQGLQFLIQYYNGEERAKGNILERFSAQQFPDLHSELNLSSLELGDSALYFCASSGVGTVNEKLFFGSGTQLSVL.

CDR3 protein: CASIAPTDTAFF. The CDR3 nucleotides read TGTGCCAGCATCGCCCCCACAGATACAGCTTTCTTT. This sequence joins TRBV28 and TRBJ1-1; D not certain. This CDR3 contains 12 residues. Germline V gene sequence: CDR1 MDHEN, CDR2 SYDVKM. V was shortened by 7 bases and J by 10 bases, with 16 bases between the two germline ends.

The chain recombines TRBV7-8 with TRBJ2-3; TRBD2 matches 7 bases. The CDR3 sequence is 16 residues long. The germline V gene encodes CDR1 SGHVS and CDR2 FQNEAQ. J lost 6 bases, V lost 4 bases, and 13 bases had no gene match. This CDR3 is CASSSGPRESSDTQYF. The CDR3 DNA reads TGTGCCAGCAGCTCCGGGCCGCGGGAGTCCTCCGATACGCAGTATTTT.

This sequence joins TRBV9 and TRBJ1-6, with 7 nucleotides matching TRBD1. The V segment lost 3 bases and the J segment 1 base; nucleotides outside the gene matches: 7. The CDR3 is 17 residues long. Germline V lookup: CDR1 SGDLS, CDR2 YYNGEE. CDR3 region: CASSAPQGGSYNSPLHF. CDR3 nucleotide sequence: TGTGCCAGCAGCGCACCTCAGGGGGGGTCCTATAATTCACCCCTCCACTTT.

The rearrangement uses TRBV7-9 and TRBJ2-2; TRBD1 matches at 8 bases. The germline gives CDR1 SEHNR, CDR2 FQNEAQ (reference sequence). With V trimmed by 5 bases and J by 3 bases, 8 bases remained unmatched. The CDR3 has 16 residues. This CDR3 reads CASSGRTGSDTGELFF. The CDR3 nucleotides read TGTGCCAGCAGCGGAAGGACAGGGTCGGACACCGGGGAGCTGTTTTTT.

The V gene is TRBV5-1, the J gene TRBJ2-3; the match to TRBD2 covers 13 bases. The CDR3 spans 17 residues. J lost 2 bases, V lost 1 base, and 4 bases had no gene match. CDR1 and CDR2 from the germline V gene are SGHRS and YFSETQ. DNA of the CDR3: TGCGCCAGCAGCTTGACTAGCGGGGGGGCCAACACAGATACGCAGTATTTT. Translated: CASSLTSGGANTDTQYF.

The chain combines TRBV28 with TRBJ1-1; no reliable D call. Trimming took off 6 bases at V and 4 bases at J, with 12 bases between the two ends. The CDR3 loop spans 13 amino acids. Germline CDR1 and CDR2: MDHEN and SYDVKM. The CDR3 is CASRAGGRTEAFF. The CDR3 bases are TGTGCCAGCAGGGCGGGCGGGCGCACTGAAGCTTTCTTT.